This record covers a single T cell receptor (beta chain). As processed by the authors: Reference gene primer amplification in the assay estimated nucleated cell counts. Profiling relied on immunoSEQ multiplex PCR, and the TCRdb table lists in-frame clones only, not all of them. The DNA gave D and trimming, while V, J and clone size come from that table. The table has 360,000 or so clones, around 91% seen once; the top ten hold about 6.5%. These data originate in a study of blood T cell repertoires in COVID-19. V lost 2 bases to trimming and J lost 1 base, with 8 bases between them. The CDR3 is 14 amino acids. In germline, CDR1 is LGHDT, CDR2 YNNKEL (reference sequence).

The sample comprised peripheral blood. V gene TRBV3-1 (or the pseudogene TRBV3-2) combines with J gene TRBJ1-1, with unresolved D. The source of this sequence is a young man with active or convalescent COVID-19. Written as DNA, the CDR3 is TGTGCCAGCAGCCAAAACAATCAGAACACTGAAGCTTTCTTT. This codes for CASSQNNQNTEAFF.